This TCR beta chain was profiled in a study of T cell repertoires in cytomegalovirus infection. Whole-study context: A matching HLA type, together with CMV infection, was signaled by public TCR beta signatures.

This clonotype was seen repeatedly, ten times or more. CDR3 length: 15 amino acids. Trimming removed 4 bases at V and 2 bases at J, with 14 bases between. Germline V gene data show CDR1 as MGHRA and CDR2 as YSYEKL. In TCRdb, the reads were re-called with MiXCR into one record per CDR3 protein. The data contain 150,000 to 200,000 distinct CDR3 sequences, 14% of them singletons. The clonotype comes from a human donor in good health (CMV status not recorded). Some clones in this sample may be carry-over from other donors' samples. J is TRBJ2-5 and V is TRBV4-1; either TRBD1 or TRBD2 may supply D (5 bases each). The sequenced sample was PBMCs. The CDR3 DNA follows: TGCGCCAGCAGCCGCCAGACGGGACGGCAAGAGACCCAGTACTTC. This translates into CASSRQTGRQETQYF.